Described below is a single T cell receptor (beta chain) sequence and its context. Per the original data handling: Reference gene primers were amplified, and this amplification served to estimate nucleated cell counts. Assay used: immunoSEQ multiplex PCR; TCRdb lists only in-frame clones, some missing. V and J calls and clone size come straight from that table; D and trimming were deduced from the DNA. The data contain over 130,000 clones, about 87% of them singletons. These data come from a study of blood T cell repertoires in COVID-19. As for the study in general: Donors in the United States, Italy and Spain gave samples during acute or convalescent COVID-19. From T cells, B-cell-depleted T cells, or PBMCs came the material, which was cDNA or gDNA.

The CDR3 consists of 17 residues. The germline gives CDR1 SGHVS, CDR2 FQNEAQ. J was trimmed by 5 bases and V by 4 bases; bases with no gene match: 15. The V gene is TRBV7-8, the J gene TRBJ2-5; TRBD2 matches at 8 bases. This TCR derives from a human donor in a cohort sampled during active COVID-19. The sample comprised peripheral blood. The CDR3 region has the DNA TGTGCCAGCAGCTCTCGAGCGGGAGACCCTAAAAGGGAGACCCAGTACTTC. Its translation is CASSSRAGDPKRETQYF.